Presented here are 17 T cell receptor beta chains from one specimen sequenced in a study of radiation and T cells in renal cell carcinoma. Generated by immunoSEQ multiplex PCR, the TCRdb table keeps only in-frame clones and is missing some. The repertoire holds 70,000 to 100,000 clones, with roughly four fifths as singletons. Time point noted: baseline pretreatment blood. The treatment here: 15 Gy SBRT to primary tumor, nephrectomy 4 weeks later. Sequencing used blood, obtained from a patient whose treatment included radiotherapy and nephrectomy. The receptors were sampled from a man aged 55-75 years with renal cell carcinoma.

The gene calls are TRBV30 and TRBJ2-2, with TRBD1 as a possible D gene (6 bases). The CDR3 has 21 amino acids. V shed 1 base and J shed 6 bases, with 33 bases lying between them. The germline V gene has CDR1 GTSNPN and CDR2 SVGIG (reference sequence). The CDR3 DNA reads TGTGCCTGGAGTGCCTTTACAGGGCCTCGGCTCCGAGAAGTAGGATCCGGGGAGCTGTTTTTT. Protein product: CAWSAFTGPRLREVGSGELFF.

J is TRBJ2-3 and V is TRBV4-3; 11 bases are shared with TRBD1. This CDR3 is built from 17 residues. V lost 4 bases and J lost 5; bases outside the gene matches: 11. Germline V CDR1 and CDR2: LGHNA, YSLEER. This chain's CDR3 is CASSPTGDRGYEDTQYF. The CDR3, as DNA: TGCGCCAGCAGCCCAACGGGGGACAGGGGGTACGAAGATACGCAGTATTTT.

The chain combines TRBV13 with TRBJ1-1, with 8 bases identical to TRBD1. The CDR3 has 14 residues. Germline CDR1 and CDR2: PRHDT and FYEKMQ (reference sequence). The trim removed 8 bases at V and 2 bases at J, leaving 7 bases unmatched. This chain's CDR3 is CASARGPGNTEAFF. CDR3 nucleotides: TGTGCCAGCGCCAGGGGGCCGGGAAACACTGAAGCTTTCTTT. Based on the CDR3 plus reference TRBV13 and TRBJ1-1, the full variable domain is AAGVIQSPRHLIKEKRETATLKCYPIPRHDTVYWYQQGPGQDPQFLISFYEKMQSDKGSIPDRFSAQQFSDYHSELNMSSLELGDSALYFCASARGPGNTEAFFGQGTRLTVV.

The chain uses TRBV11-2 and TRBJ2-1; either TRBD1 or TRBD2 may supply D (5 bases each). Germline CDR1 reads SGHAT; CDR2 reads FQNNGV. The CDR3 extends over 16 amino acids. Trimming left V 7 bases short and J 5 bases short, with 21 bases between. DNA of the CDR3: TGTGCCAGCACCAAGTTAGGGTGGGGGAGCGACAATGAGCAGTTCTTC. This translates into CASTKLGWGSDNEQFF.

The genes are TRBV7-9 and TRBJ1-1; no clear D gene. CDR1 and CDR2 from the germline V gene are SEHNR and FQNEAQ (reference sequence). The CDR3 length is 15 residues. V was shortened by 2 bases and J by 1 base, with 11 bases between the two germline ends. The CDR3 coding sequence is TGTGCCAGCAGCTTATGGGTAGAGGGGAACACTGAAGCTTTCTTT. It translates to CASSLWVEGNTEAFF.

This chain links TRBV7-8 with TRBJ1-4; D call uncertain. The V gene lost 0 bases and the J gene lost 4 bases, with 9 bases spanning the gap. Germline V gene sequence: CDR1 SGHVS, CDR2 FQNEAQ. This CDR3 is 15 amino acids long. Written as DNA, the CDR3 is TGTGCCAGCAGCTTAGCCCGGACGGATAATGAAAAACTGTTTTTT. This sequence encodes CASSLARTDNEKLFF.

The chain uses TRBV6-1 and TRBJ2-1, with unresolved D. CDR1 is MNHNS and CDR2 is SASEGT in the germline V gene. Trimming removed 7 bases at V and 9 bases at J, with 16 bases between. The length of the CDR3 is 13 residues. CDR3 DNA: TGTGCCAGCACCGAGGTCGTACGGAGTGAGCAGTTCTTC. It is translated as CASTEVVRSEQFF.

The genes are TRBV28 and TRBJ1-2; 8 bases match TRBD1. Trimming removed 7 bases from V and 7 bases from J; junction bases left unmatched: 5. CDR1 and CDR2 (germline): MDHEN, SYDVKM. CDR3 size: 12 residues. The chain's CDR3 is CASTWTGLGYTF. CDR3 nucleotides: TGTGCCAGCACCTGGACAGGGCTTGGCTACACCTTC.

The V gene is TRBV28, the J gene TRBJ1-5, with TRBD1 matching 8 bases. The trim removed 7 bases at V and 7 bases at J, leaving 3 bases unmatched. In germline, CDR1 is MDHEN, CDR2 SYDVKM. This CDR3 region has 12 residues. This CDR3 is CASTGGGQPQHF. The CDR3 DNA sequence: TGTGCCAGCACAGGGGGCGGGCAGCCCCAGCATTTT.

CDR3: CSVGGGRGSTDTQYF. CDR3 nucleotide sequence: TGCAGCGTTGGGGGAGGGCGGGGTAGCACAGATACGCAGTATTTT. The chain recombines TRBV29-1 with TRBJ2-3, with 7 bases fitting TRBD2. Germline V lookup: CDR1 SQVTM, CDR2 ANQGSEA. Trimming cost V 4 bases and J 0 bases; bases outside gene matches: 7. The CDR3 sequence is 15 residues long.

The CDR3 here is CASSLGVNNEQFF. CDR3 DNA sequence: TGCGCCAGCAGCTTGGGGGTAAACAATGAGCAGTTCTTC. This rearrangement joins TRBV5-1 to TRBJ2-1, with D hard to call. Germline V gives CDR1 SGHRS, CDR2 YFSETQ. The CDR3 is 13 residues long. The V end was cut by 0 bases, the J end by 5 bases, with 6 bases between.

CDR3 nucleotides: TGTGCCAGCGCCTCCGGGGGACTTCAGGACATTCAGTACTTC. This codes for CASASGGLQDIQYF. The chain recombines TRBV9 with TRBJ2-4; TRBD2 is a possible D gene (6 bases). Germline V gene sequence: CDR1 SGDLS, CDR2 YYNGEE. Trimming cost V 7 bases and J 8 bases, with 19 bases left between them. This CDR3 spans 14 amino acids.

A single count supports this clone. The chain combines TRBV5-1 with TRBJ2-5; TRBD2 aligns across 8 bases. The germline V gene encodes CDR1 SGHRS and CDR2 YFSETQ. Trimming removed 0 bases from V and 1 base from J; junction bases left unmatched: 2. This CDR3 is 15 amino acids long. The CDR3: CASSLAGRGQETQYF. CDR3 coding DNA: TGCGCCAGCAGCTTGGCCGGGAGGGGCCAAGAGACCCAGTACTTC.

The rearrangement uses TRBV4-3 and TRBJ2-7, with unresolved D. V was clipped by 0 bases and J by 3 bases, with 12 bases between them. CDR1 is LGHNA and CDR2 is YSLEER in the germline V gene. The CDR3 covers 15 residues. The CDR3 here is CASSQDASPNYEQYF. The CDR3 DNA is TGCGCCAGCAGCCAAGATGCGAGTCCCAACTACGAGCAGTACTTC.

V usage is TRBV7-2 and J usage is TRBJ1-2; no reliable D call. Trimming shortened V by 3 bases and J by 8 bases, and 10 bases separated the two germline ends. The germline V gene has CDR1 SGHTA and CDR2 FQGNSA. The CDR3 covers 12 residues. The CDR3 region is CASSFPAGGYTF. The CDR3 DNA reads TGTGCCAGCAGCTTTCCCGCCGGGGGCTACACCTTC.

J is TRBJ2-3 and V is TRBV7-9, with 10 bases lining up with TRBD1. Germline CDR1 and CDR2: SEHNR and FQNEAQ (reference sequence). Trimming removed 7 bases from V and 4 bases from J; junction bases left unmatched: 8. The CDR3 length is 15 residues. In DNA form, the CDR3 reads TGTGCCAGCACCTCCGGGACAGGGGTGTCAGATACGCAGTATTTT. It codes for CASTSGTGVSDTQYF.

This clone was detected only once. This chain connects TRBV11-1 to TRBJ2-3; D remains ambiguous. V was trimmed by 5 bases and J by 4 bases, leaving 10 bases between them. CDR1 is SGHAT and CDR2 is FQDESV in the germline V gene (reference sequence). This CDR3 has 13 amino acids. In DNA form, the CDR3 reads TGTGCCAGCAGCCTCTCAGGACCAGATACGCAGTATTTT. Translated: CASSLSGPDTQYF.